These T cell receptor beta chains were read from a single sample in a study of blood T cell repertoires in COVID-19. Sequencing was performed with immunoSEQ multiplex PCR; in TCRdb, only in-frame clones are kept and a portion is missing. The sample includes roughly 260,000 clones, approximately 91% seen only once; the top ten take approximately 2.6%. The source material was peripheral blood. The source is a person under 35 with COVID-19, enrolled during active disease. CDR3s include the opening cysteine and the closing phenylalanine or tryptophan. A D gene is named only where the DNA matches it firmly. Not all rows give a size; the values are once, few, many and, for expanded clones, a class.

cdr3_nt	cdr3_aa	clone_size	v_call	j_call	cdr3_length	d_call
TGTGCCAGCAGGCCGAGCCTCCAAGAGACCCAGTACTTC	CASRPSLQETQYF	.	TRBV6-5	TRBJ2-5	13	.
TGTGCCAGCAGCCCCTCTCGACTAGCGGGAGTGAATACGCAGTATTTT	CASSPSRLAGVNTQYF	.	TRBV7-2	TRBJ2-3	16	TRBD2
TGCGCCAGCAGCTCGGACAGGAGCTCCTACAATGAGCAGTTCTTC	CASSSDRSSYNEQFF	.	TRBV10-1	TRBJ2-1	15	TRBD1
TGTGCCAGCAGTGTTTTATACGAGCAGTACTTC	CASSVLYEQYF	.	TRBV2	TRBJ2-7	11	.
TGTGCCAGCAGCCAGCGGGGACCCAACACCGGGGAGCTGTTTTTT	CASSQRGPNTGELFF	.	TRBV7-9	TRBJ2-2	15	TRBD2
TGTGCCAGCAGCCCAGGGACTAGCTACGAGCAGTACTTC	CASSPGTSYEQYF	.	TRBV9	TRBJ2-7	13	TRBD2
TGTGCCAGCAGCATCGGACAGGGGATCATGAATGAGCAGTTCTTC	CASSIGQGIMNEQFF	.	TRBV11-2	TRBJ2-1	15	TRBD1
TGCAGTGCTAGTTTTCCGGGAGCAGAAGTCTACGAGCAGTACTTC	CSASFPGAEVYEQYF	.	TRBV20-1	TRBJ2-7	15	.
TGTGCCAGCAGCTCAGCCCTAGGTCGGAGTCGAGTTAATGAGCAGTTCTTC	CASSSALGRSRVNEQFF	.	TRBV7-9	TRBJ2-1	17	.
TGCGCCAGCAGCCCCGGGGGGACAACAACTAATGAAAAACTGTTTTTT	CASSPGGTTTNEKLFF	.	TRBV5-1	TRBJ1-4	16	.
TGCAGTGCTGCAGATCGTGAGCAGTTCTTC	CSAADREQFF	.	TRBV20-1	TRBJ2-1	10	.
TGTGCCAGCAGCTTAGAGGGGGTCGGTGGAAACACCATATATTTT	CASSLEGVGGNTIYF	.	TRBV7-9	TRBJ1-3	15	.
TGTGCCAGCAGCTTTCAGAGGGAGCAGTACTTC	CASSFQREQYF	.	TRBV7-9	TRBJ2-7	11	.
TGTGCCAGCAGCGTCAGCGGGAGCTTTCTAGATACGCAGTATTTT	CASSVSGSFLDTQYF	.	TRBV9	TRBJ2-3	15	TRBD2
TGTGCCAGCAGTGACCTAGCGGGAGGTGGCGACGAGCAGTACTTC	CASSDLAGGGDEQYF	.	TRBV2	TRBJ2-7	15	TRBD2
TGTGCCAGCAGCCAAGAGACACAGGATGAAGCTTTCTTT	CASSQETQDEAFF	.	TRBV3-1/TRBV3-2	TRBJ1-1	13	.
TGTGCCAGCAGTGGCAGGGAGGGAGAGACCCAGTACTTC	CASSGREGETQYF	.	TRBV2	TRBJ2-5	13	TRBD2
TGTGCCAGCAGTTACAGGACAGGGGGCCGAGAGACCCAGTACTTC	CASSYRTGGRETQYF	.	TRBV6-2/TRBV6-3	TRBJ2-5	15	TRBD1
TGCGCCAGCAGACCCGGGACAGGGACCCTTGGTTATGGCTACACCTTC	CASRPGTGTLGYGYTF	few	TRBV5-1	TRBJ1-2	16	TRBD1
TGTGCTAGTGGTTTGGTAGGCGGGACTGAAGCTTTCTTT	CASGLVGGTEAFF	.	TRBV12-5	TRBJ1-1	13	.
TGTGCCAGCTCACCTAGACAGAATCAGCCCCAGCATTTT	CASSPRQNQPQHF	.	TRBV18	TRBJ1-5	13	.
TGTGCCAGCAGTGAGGAGGGCAGAATCTACGAGCAGTACTTC	CASSEEGRIYEQYF	once	TRBV6-1	TRBJ2-7	14	.
TGTGCCAGGACAGGGACGAACAACTATGGCTACACCTTC	CARTGTNNYGYTF	.	TRBV2	TRBJ1-2	13	TRBD1
TGTGCCAGCAGCCGTGGTCGGGGGACAGGGTCGGACACTGAAGCTTTCTTT	CASSRGRGTGSDTEAFF	.	TRBV9	TRBJ1-1	17	TRBD1
TGTGCCAGCAGCTTGAACAACCGGGCAGATACGCAGTATTTT	CASSLNNRADTQYF	few	TRBV5-6	TRBJ2-3	14	.
TGCGCCAGCAGCCCGGCGACTAGCGGGGTCTACGAGCAGTACTTC	CASSPATSGVYEQYF	.	TRBV5-1	TRBJ2-7	15	TRBD2
TGTGCCAGCAGCTTGGGACTAGCGGGGTGGGCTACCTACAATGAGCAGTTCTTC	CASSLGLAGWATYNEQFF	.	TRBV5-8	TRBJ2-1	18	TRBD2
TGCGCCAGCAGACCCGTGGGGGGGCTCAATCAGCCCCAGCATTTT	CASRPVGGLNQPQHF	.	TRBV4-1	TRBJ1-5	15	.
TGTGCCAGCAGTTTCGACAGGGGGGATCACTACGAGCAGTACTTC	CASSFDRGDHYEQYF	once	TRBV2	TRBJ2-7	15	TRBD1
TGTGCCAGCACCAGTTCTAGCGGGAGCTGGGAGCAGTACTTC	CASTSSSGSWEQYF	.	TRBV2	TRBJ2-7	14	TRBD2
TGTGCCAGCAGCCAAGATCGGGGAGCGGGAGCTTTATACGAGCAGTACTTC	CASSQDRGAGALYEQYF	few	TRBV3-1/TRBV3-2	TRBJ2-7	17	TRBD2
TGTGCCTGGAGTAGTGAGGTTGCCCCCGGGGAGCTGTTTTTT	CAWSSEVAPGELFF	.	TRBV30	TRBJ2-2	14	.
TGCGCCAGCAGTGAAAGAGGTGGAACACCCCTCCACTTT	CASSERGGTPLHF	.	TRBV10-1	TRBJ1-6	13	.
TGTGCCAGCAGCCAGGGACTAGCGGGAGGAGGGTGGAAGACCCAGTACTTC	CASSQGLAGGGWKTQYF	.	TRBV28	TRBJ2-5	17	TRBD2
TGTGCCAGCAGCCAGAAAGTAGCGTCACCGTACAATGAGCAGTTCTTC	CASSQKVASPYNEQFF	.	TRBV11-3	TRBJ2-1	16	.
TGTGCCAGCAGTGCAAGGGGGAACACTGAAGCTTTCTTT	CASSARGNTEAFF	.	TRBV6-4	TRBJ1-1	13	.
TGTGCCACCAGTGATCCCGGGAGGGGAAGTGGCTACACCTTC	CATSDPGRGSGYTF	.	TRBV24-1	TRBJ1-2	14	.
TGTGCCAGCAGCTTTCAGGGTTCCACAGATACGCAGTATTTT	CASSFQGSTDTQYF	once	TRBV5-4	TRBJ2-3	14	.
TGTGCCAGCAGCCAAGTGATGCTAGCCCCAAAAGGCGAGCAGTACTTC	CASSQVMLAPKGEQYF	.	TRBV3-1/TRBV3-2	TRBJ2-7	16	.
TGTGCCTTGACCGGGGGAGAGGAAAAACTGTTTTTT	CALTGGEEKLFF	.	TRBV30	TRBJ1-4	12	.
TGTGCCAGCAGTTCCGACATAAGGTCCTACGAGCAGTACTTC	CASSSDIRSYEQYF	.	TRBV28	TRBJ2-7	14	.
TGTGCCAGCAGCTTACAGGGGGCCGGGGAGCTGTTTTTT	CASSLQGAGELFF	.	TRBV7-2	TRBJ2-2	13	TRBD1
TGTGCCAGCAGCGGAGCGGGAGGGTCGACGCAGTATTTT	CASSGAGGSTQYF	.	TRBV6-5	TRBJ2-3	13	TRBD2
TGTGCCAGCAGGAGACAGGGGGTAAAAGAAAAACTGTTTTTT	CASRRQGVKEKLFF	.	TRBV27	TRBJ1-4	14	TRBD1
TGTGCCAGCAGCAGCCCCCGAACGGTCAGGGGAAGAGGCTACACCTTC	CASSSPRTVRGRGYTF	once	TRBV6-2/TRBV6-3	TRBJ1-2	16	.
TGCGCCAGCAGGGACAGGGCCCACACTGAAGCTTTCTTT	CASRDRAHTEAFF	.	TRBV23-1	TRBJ1-1	13	TRBD1
TGTGCCAGCAGACCTAGGGGGTCCCAGCGGAGCTCTGGAAACACCATATATTTT	CASRPRGSQRSSGNTIYF	.	TRBV7-9	TRBJ1-3	18	.
TGTGCCACCAGTGATTTTGGCAACCGGGATGATACGCAGTATTTT	CATSDFGNRDDTQYF	.	TRBV24-1	TRBJ2-3	15	.
TGTGCCAGCAGCGGAGGGGGGGCGGAGGAGCAGTACTTC	CASSGGGAEEQYF	.	TRBV9	TRBJ2-7	13	.
TGTGCCAGCAGTCCCAAGGCAGCGGGAGGATCCTACGAGCAGTACTTC	CASSPKAAGGSYEQYF	.	TRBV28	TRBJ2-7	16	TRBD2
TGTGCCAGCAGCGTAGTAGACAGGCGAAGCGAGCAGTACTTC	CASSVVDRRSEQYF	once	TRBV9	TRBJ2-7	14	.
TGTGCCAGCAGTTTTGGGGCCAACTCCGGAAAACTGTTTTTT	CASSFGANSGKLFF	.	TRBV27	TRBJ1-4	14	.
TGTGCCAGCAGTTGGGCAGGGGGCGCATCAGGGGAGCTGTTTTTT	CASSWAGGASGELFF	.	TRBV28	TRBJ2-2	15	TRBD1
TGCAGCTCCGGGACTAGCACTGAAGCTTTCTTT	CSSGTSTEAFF	.	TRBV29-1	TRBJ1-1	11	.
TGTGCCAGCAGCGAAACAGGTTACGAGCAGTACTTC	CASSETGYEQYF	.	TRBV5-5	TRBJ2-7	12	.